This record covers a single T cell receptor beta chain. There are 15 residues in the CDR3. V was clipped by 4 bases and J by 2 bases, with 14 bases between them. Germline assignment: CDR1 ENHRY and CDR2 SYGVKD. The assay was immunoSEQ multiplex PCR, and TCRdb's table has in-frame clones only and misses some. The sample records 150,000 or so clones, about 80% being singletons. This record comes from a study of blood T cell repertoires in COVID-19. As for the study in general: Sites in the United States, Italy and Spain provided acute and convalescent COVID-19 samples. PBMCs, B-cell-depleted T cells, or T cells provided the cDNA or gDNA that made up the material.

The V call is TRBV10-3, the J call TRBJ1-1, with D maybe TRBD1 (6 bases). The specimen sequenced was peripheral blood. This receptor was identified in a woman in her sixties or seventies with acute or convalescent COVID-19. The CDR3 DNA is TGTGCCATCAGTGGTCCGGGACAAGGTAACACTGAAGCTTTCTTT. Protein product: CAISGPGQGNTEAFF.